The next 21 T cell receptor beta chains were all read from a single sample in a study of brain T cells in children with intractable seizures. The time point here: blood from clinic visit 5 months post-surgery; TSC patient then seizure free. Sequenced by immunoSEQ multiplex PCR; TCRdb stores in-frame clones only, minus some. The table shows 340,000 or so clones, with over 90% occurring only once. Material: peripheral blood, obtained 4 to 6 months after surgery. The source is a boy in the first two years of life with tuberous sclerosis and intractable seizures.

The J gene is TRBJ2-1, the V gene TRBV7-8; no clear D. CDR1 is SGHVS and CDR2 is FQNEAQ in the germline V gene. V was trimmed by 2 bases and J by 8 bases, leaving 10 bases between them. CDR3 size: 13 residues. CDR3 coding DNA: TGTGCCAGCAGCTTATCCCTCGTCGATGAGCAGTTCTTC. Translated: CASSLSLVDEQFF.

This chain joins TRBV20-1 and TRBJ2-7, with D possibly TRBD1 on 5 matching bases. Germline-derived CDR1 and CDR2 are DFQATT and SNEGSKA (reference sequence). V lost 6 bases to trimming and J lost 5 bases, with 11 bases between them. There are 11 residues in the CDR3. The CDR3 nucleotides read TGCAGTGCCAGGGCCGGTCACGAGCAGTACTTC. This sequence encodes CSARAGHEQYF.

The chain uses TRBV29-1 and TRBJ1-3, with D hard to call. The CDR3 length is 14 residues. Germline lookup yields CDR1 SQVTM and CDR2 ANQGSEA. The germline V and J ends were trimmed by 4 bases and 2 bases, with 12 bases remaining between them. In DNA form, the CDR3 reads TGCAGCGTTGTTTCGGGGTTTGCTGGAAACACCATATATTTT. Protein product: CSVVSGFAGNTIYF.

This sequence joins TRBV16 and TRBJ1-5, with D tentatively TRBD1 (5 bases). Germline CDR1 reads KGHSY; CDR2 reads FQNENV. The CDR3 runs 16 residues. The V gene lost 0 bases and the J gene lost 11 bases, with 20 bases spanning the gap. The CDR3 region is CASSQSSQVGVESQHF. For the CDR3, the DNA is TGTGCCAGCAGCCAATCCTCACAGGTGGGGGTAGAGTCCCAGCATTTT.

This sequence joins TRBV6-1 and TRBJ2-1, with TRBD2 matching over 7 bases. Germline trimming cut 1 base from V and 2 bases from J; bases unmatched to any gene: 2. Germline V gene data show CDR1 as MNHNS and CDR2 as SASEGT. The CDR3 length is 15 residues. The CDR3, as DNA: TGTGCCAGCAGTGAAGAGGCGGGAGCCTACAATGAGCAGTTCTTC. Its translation is CASSEEAGAYNEQFF.

V is TRBV29-1 and J is TRBJ2-1; 13 nucleotides agree with TRBD2. V trimming: 5 bases; J trimming: 8 bases; junction bases outside the gene matches: 3. CDR1 and CDR2 from the germline V gene are SQVTM and ANQGSEA. This CDR3 contains 13 residues. CDR3 coding DNA: TGCAGCGTTCGACTAGCGGGAGGCCATGAGCAGTTCTTC. Protein: CSVRLAGGHEQFF.

The V gene is TRBV3-1 (or the pseudogene TRBV3-2), the J gene TRBJ2-2; no clear D gene. Germline V gene lookup returns CDR1 LGHDT and CDR2 YNNKEL (reference sequence). CDR3 length: 16 amino acids. V was pared by 1 base and J by 1 base, with 10 bases between. CDR3 sequence: CASSQGRTLNTGELFF. The CDR3 bases are TGTGCCAGCAGCCAAGGTAGGACCCTGAACACCGGGGAGCTGTTTTTT.

The rearrangement joins TRBV19 to TRBJ1-1, with a tentative D call TRBD1 (6 bases). Trimming cost V 4 bases and J 2 bases, with 14 bases left between them. The germline gives CDR1 LNHDA, CDR2 SQIVND (reference sequence). This CDR3 comprises 15 residues. CDR3 sequence: CASSTLGASNTEAFF. CDR3 nucleotide sequence: TGTGCCAGTAGTACCCTGGGGGCTTCAAACACTGAAGCTTTCTTT.

The V and J genes are TRBV6-5 and TRBJ1-2; the D gene is possibly TRBD1 (5 bases). V lost 0 bases to trimming and J lost 3 bases, with 11 bases between them. The CDR3 length is 15 residues. CDR1 MNHEY and CDR2 SVGAGI come from the germline V gene. The CDR3 here is CASSYSLRGDYGYTF. For the CDR3, the DNA is TGTGCCAGCAGTTACTCCTTGAGGGGTGACTATGGCTACACCTTC.

The V and J genes are TRBV19 and TRBJ2-3; TRBD1 agrees at 9 bases. This CDR3 is built from 17 residues. CDR1 and CDR2 from the germline V gene are LNHDA and SQIVND (reference sequence). With V trimmed by 7 bases and J by 0 bases, 11 bases remained unmatched. Here the CDR3 DNA reads TGTGCCAGTACCACAGTCGGACAGGGGTCTAGCACAGATACGCAGTATTTT. Amino acids: CASTTVGQGSSTDTQYF.

The chain carries TRBV19 and TRBJ2-4; 10 bases line up with TRBD1. CDR3 length: 18 amino acids. J gave up 2 bases and V 7 bases, and 14 bases lay outside the gene matches. Germline CDR1 and CDR2: LNHDA and SQIVND (reference sequence). The chain's CDR3 is CASMANRDRGSSKNIQYF. Written as DNA, the CDR3 is TGTGCCAGTATGGCGAACCGGGACAGGGGTTCCTCCAAAAACATTCAGTACTTC.

This chain joins TRBV24-1 and TRBJ2-1, with D unclear. V lost 12 bases and J 2 bases, leaving 10 bases between the germline ends. Germline CDR1 reads KGHDR; CDR2 reads SFDVKD. The length of the CDR3 is 12 residues. This CDR3 reads CAPNSPYNEQFF. The CDR3 DNA follows: TGTGCCCCGAATAGCCCCTACAATGAGCAGTTCTTC.

The rearrangement joins TRBV7-9 to TRBJ2-7; D assignment may be TRBD1 or TRBD2 (6 bases each). The CDR3 spans 15 residues. The germline gives CDR1 SEHNR, CDR2 FQNEAQ (reference sequence). V lost 5 bases and J lost 0, with 14 bases in between. The CDR3 region has the DNA TGTGCCAGCAGCCGAGGGGGGACGGTCTCCTACGAGCAGTACTTC. Encoded protein: CASSRGGTVSYEQYF.

A single count supports this clone. The V and J genes are TRBV3-1 (or the pseudogene TRBV3-2) and TRBJ2-7; tentative D call: TRBD1 (6 bases). Trimming shortened V by 4 bases and J by 0 bases, and 16 bases separated the two germline ends. The CDR3 runs to 16 residues. Germline CDR1 LGHDT, CDR2 YNNKEL (reference sequence). The CDR3 bases are TGTGCCAGCAGCCTCATACTAGGGACACTCTCCTACGAGCAGTACTTC. Amino acid sequence: CASSLILGTLSYEQYF.

This chain joins TRBV15 and TRBJ1-2, with TRBD1 as a possible D gene (5 bases). The CDR3 totals 16 residues. Germline loops: CDR1 LNHNV, CDR2 YYDKDF (reference sequence). V was trimmed by 8 bases and J by 0 bases, leaving 19 bases between them. CDR3 loop: CATPGGSGPSNYGYTF. DNA of the CDR3: TGTGCCACCCCGGGGGGGTCGGGCCCTTCTAACTATGGCTACACCTTC.

The CDR3 spells CASSMFASEAFF. As DNA, the CDR3 is TGTGCCAGTAGTATGTTTGCATCGGAAGCTTTCTTT. This chain connects TRBV19 to TRBJ1-1, with D uncertain. V lost 3 bases, J lost 8 bases, and 10 bases lay in between. CDR1 and CDR2 (germline): LNHDA, SQIVND (reference sequence). This CDR3 region has 12 residues.

This chain uses TRBV12-3 or TRBV12-4 with TRBJ1-2; 7 bases are a match to TRBD1. This CDR3 contains 13 residues. V trimming: 3 bases; J trimming: 6 bases; junction bases outside the gene matches: 4. CDR3 sequence (DNA): TGTGCCAGCAGTTTGGGGACAGCGAATGGCTACACCTTC. Amino acid sequence: CASSLGTANGYTF.

This chain joins TRBV18 and TRBJ1-2, with D perhaps matching TRBD1 (6 bases). The germline CDR1 and CDR2 sequences are KGHSH and LQKENI. CDR3 length: 16 amino acids. V dropped 2 bases and J dropped 0 bases, with 13 bases sitting between them. CDR3 sequence: CASSPAGHQANYGYTF. The CDR3 DNA is TGTGCCAGCTCACCAGCGGGACATCAGGCTAACTATGGCTACACCTTC.

This chain connects TRBV6-1 to TRBJ1-5; D is ambiguous. The CDR3 spans 15 residues. V lost 2 bases, J lost 9 bases, and 17 bases lay in between. The germline V gene has CDR1 MNHNS and CDR2 SASEGT. The CDR3, as DNA: TGTGCCAGCAGTGAACCGGCACTGCTTCCCTGGCCCCAGCATTTT. This translates into CASSEPALLPWPQHF.

The V call is TRBV29-1, the J call TRBJ2-1, with D possibly TRBD1 on 5 matching bases. Between the trimmed V and J ends, which lost 7 bases and 5 bases, there was a span of 15 bases. This CDR3 has 13 residues. CDR1 is SQVTM, CDR2 ANQGSEA, per germline. The DNA for the CDR3 is TGCAGCGCAAGAAAAGGGGCCCACAATGAGCAGTTCTTC. Protein sequence: CSARKGAHNEQFF.

The V call is TRBV2, the J call TRBJ2-2; no clear D. The germline V gene encodes CDR1 SNHLY and CDR2 FYNNEI. With 0 bases removed from V and 3 bases from J, the gap between germline ends came to 11 bases. This CDR3 comprises 16 residues. The CDR3 protein is CASSEAEREHTGELFF. The CDR3 DNA is TGTGCCAGCAGTGAAGCAGAAAGGGAACACACCGGGGAGCTGTTTTTT.